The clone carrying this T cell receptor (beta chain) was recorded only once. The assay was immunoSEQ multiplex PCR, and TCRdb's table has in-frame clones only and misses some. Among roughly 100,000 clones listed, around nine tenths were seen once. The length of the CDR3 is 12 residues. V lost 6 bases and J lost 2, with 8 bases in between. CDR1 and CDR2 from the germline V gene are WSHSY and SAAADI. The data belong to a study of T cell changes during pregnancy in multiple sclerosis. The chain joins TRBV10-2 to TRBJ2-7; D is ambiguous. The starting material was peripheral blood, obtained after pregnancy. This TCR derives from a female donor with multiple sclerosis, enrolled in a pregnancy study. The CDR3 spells CASRELAYEQYF. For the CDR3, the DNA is TGCGCCAGCAGAGAACTCGCCTACGAGCAGTACTTC.